This is a list of T cell receptor beta chains from one sample in a study of CD8 T cells in Susac syndrome. A single record per CDR3 protein comes from TCRdb applying MiXCR to the immunoSEQ multiplex PCR reads. The sample shows about 120,000 distinct CDR3 sequences, 94% of them seen only once. Sequencing was carried out using CD4+ T cells from PBMCs. Source of these receptors: a human donor in good health. CDR3s include the opening cysteine and the closing phenylalanine or tryptophan. A D gene is named only where the DNA matches it firmly. Some rows have no size entry. The others give once, few or many, or a class for an expanded clone.

J gene: TRBJ2-7; CDR3 length: 14; D gene: NA; clone size: NA; V gene: TRBV28; CDR3 protein: CASSLLGLVYEQYF; CDR3 DNA: TGTGCCAGCAGTTTACTTGGACTCGTCTACGAGCAGTACTTC
J gene: TRBJ2-1; CDR3 length: 18; D gene: TRBD2; clone size: once; V gene: TRBV3-1; CDR3 protein: CASSPDSPGLAGDNEQFF; CDR3 DNA: TGTGCCAGCAGCCCCGACTCCCCTGGACTAGCGGGAGACAATGAGCAGTTCTTC
J gene: TRBJ2-7; CDR3 length: 12; D gene: TRBD2; clone size: NA; V gene: TRBV20-1; CDR3 protein: CSGLAGGYEQYF; CDR3 DNA: TGCAGTGGTCTAGCGGGAGGCTACGAGCAGTACTTC
J gene: TRBJ2-2; CDR3 length: 16; D gene: TRBD2; clone size: NA; V gene: TRBV7-2; CDR3 protein: CASSKGLAGVAGELFF; CDR3 DNA: TGTGCCAGCAGCAAAGGACTAGCGGGAGTCGCCGGGGAGCTGTTTTTT
J gene: TRBJ1-2; CDR3 length: 13; D gene: NA; clone size: NA; V gene: TRBV19; CDR3 protein: CASSAGVNYGYTF; CDR3 DNA: TGTGCCAGTAGTGCAGGGGTAAACTATGGCTACACCTTC
J gene: TRBJ2-2; CDR3 length: 17; D gene: TRBD2; clone size: NA; V gene: TRBV19; CDR3 protein: CASSIRFAREGPGELFF; CDR3 DNA: TGTGCCAGTAGTATCCGGTTCGCCCGGGAGGGCCCCGGGGAGCTGTTTTTT
J gene: TRBJ2-5; CDR3 length: 14; D gene: NA; clone size: NA; V gene: TRBV7-9; CDR3 protein: CASSLGSVWQTQYF; CDR3 DNA: TGTGCCAGCAGCCTTGGGTCCGTTTGGCAGACCCAGTACTTC
J gene: TRBJ2-6; CDR3 length: 14; D gene: NA; clone size: NA; V gene: TRBV5-1; CDR3 protein: CASSPDAGANVLTF; CDR3 DNA: TGCGCCAGCAGTCCGGATGCTGGGGCCAACGTCCTGACTTTC
J gene: TRBJ2-5; CDR3 length: 12; D gene: NA; clone size: NA; V gene: TRBV7-9; CDR3 protein: CASSPTWETQYF; CDR3 DNA: TGTGCCAGCAGCCCAACCTGGGAGACCCAGTACTTC
J gene: TRBJ2-5; CDR3 length: 12; D gene: NA; clone size: NA; V gene: TRBV23-1; CDR3 protein: CASGREQETQYF; CDR3 DNA: TGCGCCAGCGGTCGGGAACAAGAGACCCAGTACTTC
J gene: TRBJ2-1; CDR3 length: 15; D gene: TRBD2; clone size: once; V gene: TRBV29-1; CDR3 protein: CSTSGTSGSTNEQFF; CDR3 DNA: TGCAGCACCTCGGGGACTAGCGGGAGCACCAATGAGCAGTTCTTC
J gene: TRBJ2-1; CDR3 length: 15; D gene: NA; clone size: NA; V gene: TRBV20-1; CDR3 protein: CSARDLAQGEGEQFF; CDR3 DNA: TGCAGTGCTAGAGATTTGGCTCAGGGTGAGGGTGAGCAGTTCTTC
J gene: TRBJ2-5; CDR3 length: 15; D gene: TRBD1; clone size: NA; V gene: TRBV7-2; CDR3 protein: CASSLGTGAEETQYF; CDR3 DNA: TGTGCCAGCAGCTTAGGCACAGGGGCGGAGGAGACCCAGTACTTC
J gene: TRBJ2-1; CDR3 length: 12; D gene: NA; clone size: NA; V gene: TRBV7-9; CDR3 protein: CASSPHNNEQFF; CDR3 DNA: TGTGCCAGCAGCCCACATAACAATGAGCAGTTCTTC
J gene: TRBJ1-1; CDR3 length: 12; D gene: NA; clone size: NA; V gene: TRBV5-6; CDR3 protein: CASSNPGPEAFF; CDR3 DNA: TGTGCCAGTTCCAATCCGGGCCCCGAAGCTTTCTTT
J gene: TRBJ2-2; CDR3 length: 16; D gene: TRBD2; clone size: NA; V gene: TRBV20-1; CDR3 protein: CSAPLAAGPYTGELFF; CDR3 DNA: TGCAGTGCCCCACTAGCGGCCGGGCCCTACACCGGGGAGCTGTTTTTT
J gene: TRBJ2-7; CDR3 length: 16; D gene: TRBD2; clone size: NA; V gene: TRBV12-3/TRBV12-4; CDR3 protein: CASSSRGSGRSYEQYF; CDR3 DNA: TGTGCCAGCAGTTCTAGGGGTAGCGGGAGATCTTACGAGCAGTACTTC
J gene: TRBJ1-5; CDR3 length: 12; D gene: NA; clone size: NA; V gene: TRBV6-6; CDR3 protein: CASGGSNQPQHF; CDR3 DNA: TGTGCCAGCGGGGGCAGCAATCAGCCCCAGCATTTT
J gene: TRBJ2-7; CDR3 length: 14; D gene: TRBD1; clone size: NA; V gene: TRBV5-1; CDR3 protein: CASSFERQGDEQYF; CDR3 DNA: TGCGCCAGCAGCTTTGAGAGACAGGGAGACGAGCAGTACTTC
J gene: TRBJ2-3; CDR3 length: 15; D gene: TRBD1; clone size: NA; V gene: TRBV2; CDR3 protein: CASSPRQGFTDTQYF; CDR3 DNA: TGTGCCAGCAGTCCCCGACAGGGATTCACAGATACGCAGTATTTT
J gene: TRBJ1-1; CDR3 length: 13; D gene: TRBD1; clone size: few; V gene: TRBV30; CDR3 protein: CAWSGQGLTEAFF; CDR3 DNA: TGTGCCTGGAGTGGACAGGGCCTCACTGAAGCTTTCTTT
J gene: TRBJ2-6; CDR3 length: 16; D gene: NA; clone size: NA; V gene: TRBV11-2; CDR3 protein: CASSLEQHSGANVLTF; CDR3 DNA: TGTGCCAGCAGCTTGGAACAGCACTCTGGGGCCAACGTCCTGACTTTC
J gene: TRBJ2-7; CDR3 length: 13; D gene: NA; clone size: NA; V gene: TRBV7-6; CDR3 protein: CASSPGPGSEQYF; CDR3 DNA: TGTGCCAGCAGCCCAGGACCAGGGAGCGAGCAGTACTTC
J gene: TRBJ1-1; CDR3 length: 14; D gene: NA; clone size: NA; V gene: TRBV6-6; CDR3 protein: CASTPAGGGTEAFF; CDR3 DNA: TGTGCCAGCACCCCGGCGGGTGGAGGGACTGAAGCTTTCTTT
J gene: TRBJ2-6; CDR3 length: 16; D gene: NA; clone size: NA; V gene: TRBV7-8; CDR3 protein: CASSLAVGSGANVLTF; CDR3 DNA: TGTGCCAGCAGCTTAGCGGTAGGCTCTGGGGCCAACGTCCTGACTTTC
J gene: TRBJ2-2; CDR3 length: 17; D gene: TRBD1; clone size: NA; V gene: TRBV29-1; CDR3 protein: CSVGRGQGSIRTGELFF; CDR3 DNA: TGCAGCGTTGGCCGGGGACAGGGGTCGATACGCACCGGGGAGCTGTTTTTT
J gene: TRBJ2-1; CDR3 length: 8; D gene: NA; clone size: NA; V gene: TRBV20-1; CDR3 protein: CSAPRQFF; CDR3 DNA: TGCAGTGCTCCGAGGCAGTTCTTC
J gene: TRBJ2-5; CDR3 length: 17; D gene: TRBD2; clone size: NA; V gene: TRBV9; CDR3 protein: CASSVDGTSGVGETQYF; CDR3 DNA: TGTGCCAGCAGCGTAGACGGGACTAGCGGGGTCGGAGAGACCCAGTACTTC
J gene: TRBJ2-7; CDR3 length: 21; D gene: TRBD2; clone size: NA; V gene: TRBV11-2; CDR3 protein: CASSPVPGQVYTRLAGYEQYF; CDR3 DNA: TGTGCCAGCAGCCCCGTCCCGGGACAAGTTTACACACGACTAGCGGGGTACGAGCAGTACTTC
J gene: TRBJ2-5; CDR3 length: 16; D gene: TRBD2; clone size: NA; V gene: TRBV11-3; CDR3 protein: CASSPSGLDGQETQYF; CDR3 DNA: TGTGCCAGCAGCCCTAGCGGGCTTGACGGACAAGAGACCCAGTACTTC
J gene: TRBJ1-1; CDR3 length: 9; D gene: NA; clone size: NA; V gene: TRBV20-1; CDR3 protein: CSARAAPIF; CDR3 DNA: TGCAGTGCTAGAGCAGCGCCAATCTTT
J gene: TRBJ2-1; CDR3 length: 16; D gene: NA; clone size: NA; V gene: TRBV20-1; CDR3 protein: CSAHRGRRANLNEQFF; CDR3 DNA: TGCAGTGCCCACCGGGGCCGGCGGGCTAATTTGAATGAGCAGTTCTTC
J gene: TRBJ1-6; CDR3 length: 14; D gene: TRBD1; clone size: NA; V gene: TRBV7-9; CDR3 protein: CASSSGTENSPLHF; CDR3 DNA: TGTGCCAGCAGCTCCGGGACAGAGAATTCACCCCTCCACTTT
J gene: TRBJ1-2; CDR3 length: 14; D gene: NA; clone size: NA; V gene: TRBV5-1; CDR3 protein: CASSLVAGLEGYTF; CDR3 DNA: TGCGCCAGCAGCTTGGTGGCAGGGCTGGAAGGCTACACCTTC
J gene: TRBJ2-2; CDR3 length: 18; D gene: TRBD2; clone size: NA; V gene: TRBV9; CDR3 protein: CASSVELAGGQYTGELFF; CDR3 DNA: TGTGCCAGCAGCGTAGAACTAGCGGGAGGGCAGTACACCGGGGAGCTGTTTTTT
J gene: TRBJ2-1; CDR3 length: 14; D gene: NA; clone size: NA; V gene: TRBV14; CDR3 protein: CASSQDLSYNEQFF; CDR3 DNA: TGTGCCAGCAGCCAAGATCTGTCCTACAATGAGCAGTTCTTC
J gene: TRBJ2-7; CDR3 length: 13; D gene: NA; clone size: once; V gene: TRBV2; CDR3 protein: CASSAGDRHEQYF; CDR3 DNA: TGTGCCAGCAGTGCTGGCGACCGCCACGAGCAGTACTTC
J gene: TRBJ2-7; CDR3 length: 13; D gene: NA; clone size: NA; V gene: TRBV5-1; CDR3 protein: CASSPLPTYEQYF; CDR3 DNA: TGCGCCAGCAGTCCACTACCGACCTACGAGCAGTACTTC
J gene: TRBJ2-2; CDR3 length: 12; D gene: NA; clone size: NA; V gene: TRBV7-9; CDR3 protein: CASSPPAGELFF; CDR3 DNA: TGTGCCAGCAGCCCGCCGGCCGGGGAGCTGTTTTTT
J gene: TRBJ2-1; CDR3 length: 15; D gene: TRBD2; clone size: NA; V gene: TRBV29-1; CDR3 protein: CSVSRGSGDYNEQFF; CDR3 DNA: TGCAGCGTCTCCCGTGGTAGCGGGGACTACAATGAGCAGTTCTTC
J gene: TRBJ2-2; CDR3 length: 12; D gene: TRBD1; clone size: NA; V gene: TRBV29-1; CDR3 protein: CSVGTVAGELFF; CDR3 DNA: TGCAGCGTGGGGACAGTGGCCGGGGAGCTGTTTTTT
J gene: TRBJ2-5; CDR3 length: 16; D gene: TRBD1; clone size: NA; V gene: TRBV6-2/TRBV6-3; CDR3 protein: CASSRPGTGVGETQYF; CDR3 DNA: TGTGCCAGCAGTCGGCCCGGGACAGGGGTGGGAGAGACCCAGTACTTC
J gene: TRBJ2-7; CDR3 length: 16; D gene: TRBD2; clone size: NA; V gene: TRBV7-9; CDR3 protein: CASSLGRVSGTYEQYF; CDR3 DNA: TGTGCCAGCAGCTTAGGGCGGGTTAGCGGGACCTACGAGCAGTACTTC
J gene: TRBJ1-6; CDR3 length: 17; D gene: NA; clone size: NA; V gene: TRBV4-2; CDR3 protein: CASSQVLRGDGSSPLHF; CDR3 DNA: TGTGCCAGCAGCCAAGTCCTACGAGGGGACGGGAGTTCACCCCTCCACTTT
J gene: TRBJ2-7; CDR3 length: 13; D gene: NA; clone size: NA; V gene: TRBV18; CDR3 protein: CASSPDYLYEQYF; CDR3 DNA: TGTGCCAGCTCACCGGACTACCTCTACGAGCAGTACTTC
J gene: TRBJ2-7; CDR3 length: 16; D gene: TRBD2; clone size: NA; V gene: TRBV12-3/TRBV12-4; CDR3 protein: CASSTQTPGLGYEQYF; CDR3 DNA: TGTGCCAGCAGTACCCAAACTCCGGGACTAGGTTACGAGCAGTACTTC
J gene: TRBJ2-2; CDR3 length: 15; D gene: NA; clone size: NA; V gene: TRBV5-1; CDR3 protein: CASSIRDSNTGELFF; CDR3 DNA: TGCGCCAGCAGCATCCGGGACTCAAACACCGGGGAGCTGTTTTTT